The 10 T cell receptor beta chains listed next were all sequenced from one sample in a study of regulatory T cells in long-lasting Graves disease. iRepertoire HTBI primers and Arm-PCR of CDR3 regions built TCR beta libraries. TCRdb passed the multiplex PCR reads through MiXCR, listing each CDR3 protein once. The sample holds under 450,000 distinct CDR3 sequences, around 15% seen once. Regarding time point: newly diagnosed GD, antithyroid drugs for less than 3 months. PBMCs provided the RNA from which the TCR library was made. These data were also filed under a second study, of T cells in Graves' hyperthyroidism and ophthalmopathy.

The source material was peripheral blood mononuclear cells (PBMCs), sampled at new diagnosis, from a patient treated with antithyroid drugs. These receptors were taken from a woman aged 18-35 years with Graves disease.

The table lists this clonotype with many counts. The chain joins TRBV3-1 to TRBJ2-5; no firm D call. Germline CDR1 reads LGHDT; CDR2 reads YNNKEL (reference sequence). V was trimmed by 3 bases and J by 1 base, leaving 9 bases between them. The CDR3 is made up of 14 amino acids. The DNA for the CDR3 is TGTGCCAGCAGCCATTATGGCGGCCAAGAGACCCAGTACTTC. It translates to CASSHYGGQETQYF.

This clonotype was recorded many times. The rearrangement joins TRBV5-4 to TRBJ1-5; 8 bases agree with TRBD1. Unmatched junction bases numbered 18, after V lost 4 bases and J lost 3 bases. CDR1 is SGHNT and CDR2 is YYREEE in the germline V gene (reference sequence). The CDR3 spans 19 residues. The CDR3 spells CASSPGPGAGGAPNQPQHF. The CDR3 DNA sequence: TGTGCCAGCAGCCCGGGACCCGGCGCAGGGGGCGCCCCCAATCAGCCCCAGCATTTT.

At least ten counts were recorded for this clonotype. The chain recombines TRBV13 with TRBJ2-1; tentatively, D is TRBD1 (5 bases). The V and J ends lost 2 bases and 8 bases respectively, with 10 bases between them. The CDR3 consists of 13 residues. Germline loops: CDR1 PRHDT, CDR2 FYEKMQ (reference sequence). CDR3 in DNA: TGTGCCAGCAGCTTACGCAGGGCCCATGAGCAGTTCTTC. This encodes CASSLRRAHEQFF.

V usage is TRBV3-1 and J usage is TRBJ2-1, with 10 bases identical to TRBD2. The CDR3 sequence is 16 residues long. V lost 2 bases to trimming and J lost 7 bases; unmatched junction nucleotides: 8. Per germline, CDR1 LGHDT and CDR2 YNNKEL (reference sequence). CDR3 residues: CASSQTGTSDMNEQFF. In DNA form, the CDR3 reads TGTGCCAGCAGCCAAACCGGGACTAGCGATATGAATGAGCAGTTCTTC.

There are a few counts of this clonotype. Given a much more abundant clone one base away, this may be a read error. The chain recombines TRBV11-3 with TRBJ2-1, with unresolved D. The CDR3 is 16 residues long. CDR1 is SGHNT and CDR2 is YENEEA in the germline V gene. CDR3 nucleotides: TGTGCCAGCAGCCCGAGGACGGTGAGCTCCTACAGTGAGCAGTTCTTC. Translated, it gives CASSPRTVSSYSEQFF.

This clonotype was detected a few times. The chain carries TRBV15 and TRBJ1-4; D remains ambiguous. CDR3 length: 15 residues. The germline gives CDR1 LNHNV, CDR2 YYDKDF (reference sequence). V dropped 0 bases and J dropped 5 bases, with 10 bases sitting between them. CDR3 amino acids: CATSRDPGLNEKLFF. The CDR3 DNA is TGTGCCACCAGCAGAGATCCGGGTCTGAATGAAAAACTGTTTTTT.

This clonotype was counted between two and nine times. The V gene is TRBV20-1, the J gene TRBJ2-7; D unclear. Per germline, CDR1 DFQATT and CDR2 SNEGSKA (reference sequence). Trimming left V 5 bases short and J 5 bases short, with 19 bases between. The CDR3 sequence is 14 residues long. The CDR3 sequence is CSAVFRAPPNEQYF. The CDR3 nucleotides are TGCAGTGCTGTATTTCGAGCTCCACCCAACGAGCAGTACTTC.

This clonotype occurred a few times. The chain has TRBV24-1 and TRBJ1-2, with D unclear. From germline, CDR1 is KGHDR and CDR2 SFDVKD. The CDR3 is 13 residues long. The V end lost 7 bases, the J end lost 2 bases, and 10 bases lay between the germline ends. CDR3 sequence reads: CATSEDGNYGYTF. The CDR3 DNA is TGTGCCACCAGCGAGGACGGAAACTATGGCTACACCTTC.

This clonotype was counted between two and nine times. This rearrangement joins TRBV10-3 to TRBJ1-5; 9 nucleotides align to TRBD1. The junction had 6 bases not matched to a gene; V was cut back by 2 bases and J by 7 bases. The CDR3 has 15 residues. Germline assignment: CDR1 ENHRY and CDR2 SYGVKD. In nucleotides, the CDR3 is TGTGCCATCAGTGAGACAACGACAGGGGGACAGCCCCAGCATTTT. The encoded protein is CAISETTTGGQPQHF.

This clonotype occurred many times. V is TRBV4-2 and J is TRBJ1-4, with TRBD1 as a possible D gene (5 bases). The CDR3 covers 16 residues. Germline V CDR1 and CDR2: LGHNA, YNFKEQ. The V end was cut by 2 bases, the J end by 4 bases, with 14 bases between. The CDR3 nucleotides read TGTGCCAGCAGCCAAACGCCGGGACGGGATAATGAAAAACTGTTTTTT. Its protein is CASSQTPGRDNEKLFF.